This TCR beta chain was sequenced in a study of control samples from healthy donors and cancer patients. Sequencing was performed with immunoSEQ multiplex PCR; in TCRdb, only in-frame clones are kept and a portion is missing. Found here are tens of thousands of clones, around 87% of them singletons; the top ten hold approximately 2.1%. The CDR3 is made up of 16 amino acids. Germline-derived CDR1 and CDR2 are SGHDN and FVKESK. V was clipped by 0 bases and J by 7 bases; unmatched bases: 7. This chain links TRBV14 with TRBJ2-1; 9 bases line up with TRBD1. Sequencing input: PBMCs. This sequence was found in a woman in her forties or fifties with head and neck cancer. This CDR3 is CASSQEEDRGFNEQFF. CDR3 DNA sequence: TGTGCCAGCAGCCAAGAAGAGGACAGGGGATTTAATGAGCAGTTCTTC.